The clone carrying this T cell receptor beta chain was recorded a few times. The target antigen is unknown. The data were taken from a study of tumor-infiltrating lymphocytes in primary liver carcinoma. The wider study: The cohort included men and women aged 30 to 69 years. Study-wide findings and caveats: Tumor-adjacent and tumor-blood pairs showed less overlap than tumor region pairs.

CDR1 is MDHEN, CDR2 SYDVKM, per germline. This CDR3 is built from 11 residues. Trimming took 3 bases from V and 5 from J, leaving 5 bases between them. Taking about 18-30 mg of unsorted bulk tissue, the authors co-extracted RNA and DNA. Chronic HBV infection, which was untreated, was present in the patients. Separate regions, five per tumor, were sampled. Total RNA (around 0.45 ug) served as template for TCR beta cDNA synthesis primed by a constant-region primer. Each TCR beta library was derived from three nested multiplex PCR rounds that employed slightly modified ARM-PCR. Rounds one and two of PCR, each of 10 cycles, were primed with TRBV1-TRBV30 forward primers and a C-beta reverse primer. One entry per CDR3 protein, called by TCRdb with MiXCR from the multiplex PCR reads. The sample lists about 64,000 distinct CDR3 sequences; about 71% were seen once.

The V gene is TRBV28, the J gene TRBJ2-7; D is uncertain. Sequences were obtained from liver tumor tissue from sampling region 4. The subset: tumor region T4, right-lateral pole. This receptor was obtained from a man aged 35-49 years with primary liver carcinoma and hepatitis B virus infection. CDR3 loop: CASSLPHEQYF. DNA for the CDR3: TGTGCCAGCAGTTTGCCCCACGAGCAGTACTTC.